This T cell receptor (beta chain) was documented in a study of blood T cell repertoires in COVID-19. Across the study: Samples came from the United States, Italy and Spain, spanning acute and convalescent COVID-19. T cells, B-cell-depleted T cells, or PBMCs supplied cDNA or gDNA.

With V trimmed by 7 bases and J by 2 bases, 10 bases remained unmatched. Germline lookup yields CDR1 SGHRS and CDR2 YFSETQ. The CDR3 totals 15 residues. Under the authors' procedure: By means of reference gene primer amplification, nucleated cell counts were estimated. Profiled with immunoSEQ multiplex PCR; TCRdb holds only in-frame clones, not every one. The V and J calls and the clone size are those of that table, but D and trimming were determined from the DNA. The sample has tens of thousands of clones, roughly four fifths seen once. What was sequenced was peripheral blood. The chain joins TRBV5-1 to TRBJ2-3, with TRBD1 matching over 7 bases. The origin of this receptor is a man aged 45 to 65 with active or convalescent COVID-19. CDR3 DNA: TGCGCCAGCTACACAGGGGACGCCCTCACAGATACGCAGTATTTT. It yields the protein CASYTGDALTDTQYF. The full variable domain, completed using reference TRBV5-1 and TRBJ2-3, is KAGVTQTPRYLIKTRGQQVTLSCSPISGHRSVSWYQQTPGQGLQFLFEYFSETQRNKGNFPGRFSGRQFSNSRSEMNVSTLELGDSALYLCASYTGDALTDTQYFGPGTRLTVL.